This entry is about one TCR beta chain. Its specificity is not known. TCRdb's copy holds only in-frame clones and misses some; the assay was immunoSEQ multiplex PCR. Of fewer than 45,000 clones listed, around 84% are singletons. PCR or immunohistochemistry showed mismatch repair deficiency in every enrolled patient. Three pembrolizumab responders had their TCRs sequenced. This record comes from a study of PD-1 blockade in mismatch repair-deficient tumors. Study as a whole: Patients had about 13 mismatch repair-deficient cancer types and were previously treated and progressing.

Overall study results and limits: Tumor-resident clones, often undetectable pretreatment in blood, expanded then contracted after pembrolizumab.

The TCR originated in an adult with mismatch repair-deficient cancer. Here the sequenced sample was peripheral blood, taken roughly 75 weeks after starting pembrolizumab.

Written as DNA, the CDR3 is TGCGCCAGCAGCTTGGGGCAGGGGGGCACAGATACGCAGTATTTT. This sequence encodes CASSLGQGGTDTQYF. The chain combines TRBV5-1 with TRBJ2-3; 7 positions agree with TRBD1. Looked up from germline, CDR1 is SGHRS and CDR2 is YFSETQ. This CDR3 is 15 amino acids long. Trimming took 0 bases from V and 1 from J; bases not matched to a gene: 2.